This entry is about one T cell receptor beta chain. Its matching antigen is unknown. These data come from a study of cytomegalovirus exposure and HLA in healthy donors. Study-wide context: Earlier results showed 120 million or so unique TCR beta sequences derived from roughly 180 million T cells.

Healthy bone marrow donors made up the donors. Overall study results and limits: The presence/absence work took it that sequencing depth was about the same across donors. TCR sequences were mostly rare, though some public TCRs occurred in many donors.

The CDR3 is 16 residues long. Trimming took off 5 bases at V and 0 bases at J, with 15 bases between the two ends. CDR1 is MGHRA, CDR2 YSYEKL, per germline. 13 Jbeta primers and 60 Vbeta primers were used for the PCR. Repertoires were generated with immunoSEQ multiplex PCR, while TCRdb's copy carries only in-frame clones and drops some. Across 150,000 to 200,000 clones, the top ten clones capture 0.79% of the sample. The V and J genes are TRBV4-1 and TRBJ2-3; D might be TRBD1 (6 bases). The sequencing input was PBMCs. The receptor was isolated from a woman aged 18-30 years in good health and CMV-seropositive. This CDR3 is CASSVRQEVSTDTQYF. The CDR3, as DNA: TGCGCCAGCAGCGTCCGACAGGAAGTGAGCACAGATACGCAGTATTTT.